One sample yielded the 18 T cell receptor beta chains listed below, sequenced in a study of blood T cell repertoires in COVID-19. Clones were read by immunoSEQ multiplex PCR, and TCRdb kept only the in-frame ones, dropping some. The top ten clones hold roughly 15% of a sample with over 25,000 clones, roughly 87% of them seen once. The sample was peripheral blood. The receptors were gathered from a woman aged 55-69 years with active COVID-19.

The gene calls are TRBV2 and TRBJ2-1; 10 bases are shared with TRBD1. Germline CDR1 reads SNHLY; CDR2 reads FYNNEI. V trimming: 2 bases; J trimming: 6 bases; junction bases outside the gene matches: 1. The CDR3 is made up of 14 amino acids. CDR3 sequence reads: CASSERTGGNEQFF. CDR3 coding DNA: TGTGCCAGCAGTGAAAGGACAGGGGGCAATGAGCAGTTCTTC.

The chain uses TRBV6-5 and TRBJ2-7; tentative D call: TRBD1 (6 bases). The CDR3 is 12 residues long. Germline V gives CDR1 MNHEY, CDR2 SVGAGI. Trimming shortened V by 4 bases and J by 6 bases, and 10 bases separated the two germline ends. The CDR3 region has the DNA TGTGCCAGCAGTTTCACAGGGTCCGAGCAGTACTTC. Its translation is CASSFTGSEQYF.

In its sample, this clone was seen a few times. The gene calls are TRBV3-1 (or the pseudogene TRBV3-2) and TRBJ2-3; D uncertain. Trimming removed 4 bases at V and 3 bases at J, with 14 bases between. CDR1 and CDR2 (germline): LGHDT, YNNKEL (reference sequence). This CDR3 region has 15 residues. CDR3 amino acids: CASSRDLAQTDTQYF. CDR3 DNA sequence: TGTGCCAGCAGCCGAGACTTAGCCCAAACAGATACGCAGTATTTT.

This CDR3 reads CASSQGLGGEKLFF. The DNA of the CDR3 is TGCGCCAGCAGCCAAGGGCTAGGGGGCGAAAAACTGTTTTTT. The J gene is TRBJ1-4, the V gene TRBV4-1, with 7 nucleotides matching TRBD1. J was trimmed by 8 bases and V by 1 base; bases with no gene match: 4. Germline V CDR1 and CDR2: MGHRA, YSYEKL. This CDR3 is 14 amino acids long.

This chain connects TRBV6-2 or TRBV6-3 to TRBJ2-2, with TRBD2 as a possible D gene (6 bases). CDR3 length: 17 amino acids. Deletions cut 1 base from V and 2 bases from J, with 14 bases between. Germline values: CDR1 MNHEY, CDR2 SVGEGT. This CDR3 is CASSYWQRRGNTGELFF. The CDR3 DNA follows: TGTGCCAGCAGTTACTGGCAGAGGAGGGGTAACACCGGGGAGCTGTTTTTT.

This clone was picked up one time. This chain connects TRBV2 to TRBJ2-1; 10 bases are shared with TRBD2. The CDR3 sequence is 18 residues long. Germline V gene lookup returns CDR1 SNHLY and CDR2 FYNNEI. The V segment lost 3 bases and the J segment 6 bases; nucleotides outside the gene matches: 14. The DNA for the CDR3 is TGTGCCAGCAGTGACCCAACATCACTTATAGCGGGAGGCAATGAGCAGTTCTTC. This encodes CASSDPTSLIAGGNEQFF.

CDR3 in DNA: TGTGCCAGCAGTTTCCCAGGGGCCTACGAGCAGTACTTC. Translation: CASSFPGAYEQYF. The chain is built from TRBV28 and TRBJ2-7, with TRBD1 as a possible D gene (6 bases). The germline V gene has CDR1 MDHEN and CDR2 SYDVKM. This CDR3 is 13 amino acids long. Trimming took 3 bases from V and 2 from J, leaving 8 bases between them. Combining the CDR3 with reference TRBV28 and TRBJ2-7 gives the whole variable domain DVKVTQSSRYLVKRTGEKVFLECVQDMDHENMFWYRQDPGLGLRLIYFSYDVKMKEKGDIPEGYSVSREKKERFSLILESASTNQTSMYLCASSFPGAYEQYFGPGTRLTVT.

The V call is TRBV11-2, the J call TRBJ1-6; TRBD1 aligns across 7 bases. The V gene's germline CDR1 is SGHAT and CDR2 FQNNGV. The CDR3 is 14 residues long. The junction had 4 bases not matched to a gene; V was cut back by 6 bases and J by 5 bases. The CDR3: CASRAGTDNSPLHF. The CDR3 region has the DNA TGTGCCAGCAGAGCCGGGACAGATAATTCACCCCTCCACTTT.

This clone was seen once. The chain has TRBV19 and TRBJ2-7; D perhaps matches TRBD1 (6 bases). Germline CDR1 reads LNHDA; CDR2 reads SQIVND (reference sequence). The V end was cut by 7 bases, the J end by 3 bases, with 16 bases between. The CDR3 has 14 residues. CDR3 DNA sequence: TGTGCCAGTACTTACGACAGGAAGTTCTACGAGCAGTACTTC. It codes for CASTYDRKFYEQYF.

This chain uses TRBV15 with TRBJ2-1; weak D call: TRBD2 (6 bases). Germline V gives CDR1 LNHNV, CDR2 YYDKDF (reference sequence). The V end lost 3 bases, the J end lost 3 bases, and 24 bases lay between the germline ends. The CDR3 covers 19 residues. Written as DNA, the CDR3 is TGTGCCACCAGCAGGCAGACAAGACTAGTCGGCGGGAACTACAATGAGCAGTTCTTC. Protein: CATSRQTRLVGGNYNEQFF.

In nucleotides, the CDR3 is TGTGCCAGCAGTCGGGCGGGTAGGACTGGAAACACCATATATTTT. It is translated as CASSRAGRTGNTIYF. The gene calls are TRBV28 and TRBJ1-3; D unclear. Germline CDR1 is MDHEN and CDR2 is SYDVKM. The CDR3 length is 15 residues. The V gene lost 5 bases and the J gene lost 2 bases, with 13 bases spanning the gap.

V gene TRBV28 combines with J gene TRBJ1-5; 8 nucleotides align to TRBD1. The CDR3 is made up of 15 amino acids. Germline CDR1 and CDR2: MDHEN and SYDVKM. The junction had 5 bases not matched to a gene; V was cut back by 6 bases and J by 1 base. The CDR3 DNA follows: TGTGCCAGCAGGAGCTCAGGGGGCAGCAATCAGCCCCAGCATTTT. Its protein product is CASRSSGGSNQPQHF.

The chain joins TRBV24-1 to TRBJ1-2, with D perhaps matching TRBD1 (5 bases). CDR1 and CDR2 (germline): KGHDR, SFDVKD. The CDR3 sequence is 12 residues long. Trimming removed 6 bases from V and 9 bases from J, with 13 bases in between. The CDR3: CATSPGAGSYTF. The CDR3 nucleotides read TGTGCCACCAGTCCTGGGGCAGGGAGCTACACCTTC.

V and J are TRBV28 and TRBJ2-7; TRBD1 agrees at 9 bases. The CDR3 loop spans 14 amino acids. Germline trimming cut 7 bases from V and 5 bases from J; bases unmatched to any gene: 9. Germline-derived CDR1 and CDR2 are MDHEN and SYDVKM. In nucleotides, the CDR3 is TGTGCCAGCACCCCCCCGGGACAGGGCGACGAGCAGTACTTC. Translated, it gives CASTPPGQGDEQYF.

V gene TRBV28 combines with J gene TRBJ2-1; D remains ambiguous. There are 13 residues in the CDR3. CDR1 and CDR2 (germline): MDHEN, SYDVKM. Trimming removed 8 bases at V and 3 bases at J, with 11 bases between. The CDR3 coding sequence is TGTGCCAGCTCGTCTCTCCGCTACAATGAGCAGTTCTTC. This gives the protein CASSSLRYNEQFF.

This clone is labeled medium-sized. The V gene is TRBV9, the J gene TRBJ2-1; D not resolved. V was cut by 0 bases and J by 5 bases, with 6 bases left in between. This CDR3 has 13 amino acids. Germline CDR1 SGDLS, CDR2 YYNGEE. CDR3 protein: CASSVGQNNEQFF. The CDR3 DNA sequence: TGTGCCAGCAGCGTAGGGCAAAACAATGAGCAGTTCTTC.

The chain uses TRBV14 and TRBJ2-3; a possible D gene is TRBD2 (5 bases). The CDR3 covers 15 residues. Between the trimmed V and J ends, which lost 1 base and 1 base, there was a span of 9 bases. Germline CDR1 SGHDN, CDR2 FVKESK. The CDR3 protein is CASSQVGSGTDTQYF. CDR3 coding DNA: TGTGCCAGCAGCCAAGTCGGTAGCGGCACAGATACGCAGTATTTT.

The V call is TRBV19, the J call TRBJ1-1; 8 nucleotides agree with TRBD1. The length of the CDR3 is 15 residues. The germline V gene encodes CDR1 LNHDA and CDR2 SQIVND (reference sequence). Germline trimming cut 3 bases from V and 4 bases from J; bases unmatched to any gene: 7. DNA of the CDR3: TGTGCCAGTAGTATTTGGACAGGGATAGGCACTGAAGCTTTCTTT. Translated: CASSIWTGIGTEAFF.